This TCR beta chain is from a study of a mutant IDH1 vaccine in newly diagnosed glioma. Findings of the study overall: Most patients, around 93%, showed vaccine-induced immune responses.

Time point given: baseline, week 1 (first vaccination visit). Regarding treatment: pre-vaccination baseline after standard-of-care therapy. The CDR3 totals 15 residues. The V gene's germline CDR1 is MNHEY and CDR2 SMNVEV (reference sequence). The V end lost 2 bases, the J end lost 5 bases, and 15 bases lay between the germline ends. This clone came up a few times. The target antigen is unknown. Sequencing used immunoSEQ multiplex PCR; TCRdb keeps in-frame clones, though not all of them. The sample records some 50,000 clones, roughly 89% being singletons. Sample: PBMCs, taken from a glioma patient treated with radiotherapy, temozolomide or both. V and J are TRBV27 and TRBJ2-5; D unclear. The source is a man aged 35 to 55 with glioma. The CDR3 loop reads CASSLPWRAGETQYF. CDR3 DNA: TGTGCCAGCAGTTTACCGTGGAGAGCTGGGGAGACCCAGTACTTC.